The count of the clone carrying this T cell receptor (beta chain) is one. Data came from immunoSEQ multiplex PCR; TCRdb stores just in-frame clones and leaves some out. Here the sample spans 450,000 to 500,000 clones, more than 75% being singletons. This CDR3 spans 14 amino acids. Trimming took off 5 bases at V and 0 bases at J, with 11 bases between the two ends. The V gene's germline CDR1 is SNHLY and CDR2 FYNNEI. This entry is derived from a study of shared clonotypes between healthy human individuals. The gene calls are TRBV2 and TRBJ2-7; maybe TRBD2 (6 bases). Sequenced input: PBMCs. The source of this sequence is a woman aged 40 to 50 in good health. Some clones in this sample may be carry-over from other donors' samples. CDR3 loop: CASSLAPSSYEQYF. CDR3 coding DNA: TGTGCCAGCAGTCTAGCGCCCAGCTCCTACGAGCAGTACTTC.